The sequence of this T cell receptor beta chain was determined in a study of T-cell memory formation after mild COVID-19 (dated by TCRdb to about 2021). As for the study more broadly: TCR sequence clusters from the two donors were found to be largely donor specific. In a couple of donors, T-cell clones that expanded and contracted after mild COVID-19 were tracked by sequencing TCRalpha and TCRbeta repertoires over time. The cohort comprised two young, previously healthy adult volunteers, one female and one male.

Ficoll-Paque density gradient centrifugation was the method used to isolate PBMCs. The CDR3 has 12 amino acids, counting the end cysteine and phenylalanine. Only the CDR3 region is kept as DNA, spanning 36 bases read in frame from base 1. Trimming takes 8 bases from V and 0 bases from J, and the germline ends sit 7 bases apart. The run used an Illumina NovaSeq 6000. cDNA libraries for TCRalpha and TCRbeta were prepared by 5'RACE using constant-segment primers, with sample barcodes and unique molecular identifiers added. RNA was extracted from every sample with Trizol reagent. Library amplification was performed in two PCR steps, and a second sample barcode and Illumina TruSeq adapters were introduced in the second step. The libraries were sequenced on an Illumina NovaSeq using 2 x 150 bp paired-end reads. The authors processed their data as follows. Reads were demultiplexed and collapsed into UMI-guided consensus sequences with migec v1.2.7. Using mixcr v2.1.11, UMI consensuses were aligned to TRA and TRB V and J templates and then assembled into clonotypes. A clonotype was counted as expanded or contracted only if both edgeR and NoisET called the change significant, with noise models trained on biological replicates. For edgeR calls, the thresholds were a false discovery rate-adjusted p below 0.01 and a log2 fold-change of 1. As an exploratory analysis of dynamics, PCA with hierarchical clustering was applied to max-normalized trajectories of the 1000 most abundant clonotypes. Each responding clone was given a CD4 or CD8 phenotype based on the CD4+ and CD8+ repertoires, which had been sequenced separately. The public reads were reanalyzed by TCRdb: fastp trimming at Q25, MiXCR alignment, in-frame beta chains only. Rows matching on CDR3 protein sequence are summarized as one entry with the most common DNA and genes. The V and J calls here are based on TCRdb, not the publication. Here the sample has 300,000 to 400,000 distinct CDR3 sequences; 15% occur a single time. The ten largest clones take up 20% to 25% of the sample.

The full study reports these points: Clones that contracted from day 15 to 85 showed balanced CD4/CD8 phenotypes, whereas a second wave of clones that expanded from day 15 to 37 leaned towards CD4+. Contracting CD4+ clones appeared mostly in the CM and EM memory subsets, whereas CD8+ clones were enriched in EMRA. The detection of some responding clones in pre-infection memory suggests that pre-existing cross-reactive memory T cells joined the SARS-CoV-2 response. The second-wave clones that peaked on day 37 were not confirmed to be SARS-CoV-2 specific. The study included only a couple of mild cases, and larger cohorts that include severe cases with pre-infection samples were judged to be necessary.

Regarding this clonotype: Its antigen remains undetermined. No much larger clonotype is one base removed from it; base qualities were not supplied.

Material for sequencing was PBMCs or a T cell subset sorted from them (not recorded which). The chain uses TRBV12-3 or TRBV12-4 and TRBJ1-1, with the D gene not confidently named. This receptor was taken from a man between 18 and 35 years old who had mild COVID-19 (a few samples of this study predate the infection). The sample titles of this study are shuffled in the database, so cell type and time point are left out; the donor was told from shared clones. At the DNA level, the sequence is TGTGCCAGCTCAGAAATGAACACTGAAGCTTTCTTT. This is translated as CASSEMNTEAFF.